Below are 11 T cell receptor beta chains sequenced from a single sample in a study of technical replicates of blood from several donors. The table came from immunoSEQ multiplex PCR; TCRdb's copy has only in-frame clones and leaves some out. Of under 100,000 clones in the sample, 85% to 95% were seen once. The sample was T cells isolated from PBMCs. These receptors all come from a human donor in good health.

Concerning this clone: In the same sample, other DNA sequences code for this CDR3. V gene TRBV2 combines with J gene TRBJ2-7; D unclear. V shed 2 bases and J shed 4 bases, with 6 bases lying between them. The CDR3 is 12 residues long. The germline V gene has CDR1 SNHLY and CDR2 FYNNEI. CDR3 bases: TGTGCCAGCAGTGAAACAGCTTACGAGCAGTACTTC. Translating gives CASSETAYEQYF. The full variable domain, its missing parts supplied by reference TRBV2 and TRBJ2-7, is EPEVTQTPSHQVTQMGQEVILRCVPISNHLYFYWYRQILGQKVEFLVSFYNNEISEKSEIFDDQFSVERPDGSNFTLKIRSTKLEDSAMYFCASSETAYEQYFGPGTRLTVT.

The V call is TRBV13, the J call TRBJ2-5, with D tentatively TRBD1 (6 bases). The CDR3 covers 15 residues. V shed 5 bases and J shed 2 bases, with 15 bases lying between them. The germline gives CDR1 PRHDT, CDR2 FYEKMQ (reference sequence). CDR3 DNA sequence: TGTGCCAGCAGCGCGTTCGAACAGGGACAAGAGACCCAGTACTTC. Amino acids: CASSAFEQGQETQYF. The full variable domain, completed using reference TRBV13 and TRBJ2-5, is AAGVIQSPRHLIKEKRETATLKCYPIPRHDTVYWYQQGPGQDPQFLISFYEKMQSDKGSIPDRFSAQQFSDYHSELNMSSLELGDSALYFCASSAFEQGQETQYFGPGTRLLVL.

The chain is built from TRBV7-6 and TRBJ2-2, with 7 bases aligning to TRBD2. V shed 5 bases, J shed 3 bases, and the junction held 9 bases outside the gene matches. CDR1 and CDR2 from the germline V gene are SGHVS and FNYEAQ. The CDR3 runs to 16 residues. In DNA form, the CDR3 reads TGTGCCAGCAGCCCCGAGTGGGAGGGCTACACCGGGGAGCTGTTTTTT. This codes for CASSPEWEGYTGELFF. The complete variable domain, with remaining parts taken from reference TRBV7-6 and TRBJ2-2, reads GAGVSQSPRYKVTKRGQDVALRCDPISGHVSLYWYRQALGQGPEFLTYFNYEAQQDKSGLPNDRFSAERPEGSISTLTIQRTEQRDSAMYRCASSPEWEGYTGELFFGEGSRLTVL.

J is TRBJ2-1 and V is TRBV7-9, with 13 bases that match TRBD2. The ends lost 5 bases at V and 4 bases at J; junction bases unmatched: 5. Per germline, CDR1 SEHNR and CDR2 FQNEAQ (reference sequence). CDR3 length equals 16 residues. CDR3 protein: CASSPGTSGIYNEQFF. DNA of the CDR3: TGTGCCAGCAGCCCTGGGACTAGCGGGATATACAATGAGCAGTTCTTC.

The V gene is TRBV9, the J gene TRBJ2-7; 9 nucleotides agree with TRBD2. Trimming removed 3 bases from V and 0 bases from J; junction bases left unmatched: 7. The CDR3 consists of 16 residues. Germline lookup yields CDR1 SGDLS and CDR2 YYNGEE. Here the CDR3 reads CASSEGLAASSYEQYF. CDR3 in DNA: TGTGCCAGCAGCGAGGGACTAGCCGCTAGCTCCTACGAGCAGTACTTC.

V and J are TRBV6-4 and TRBJ2-3; the match to TRBD1 covers 10 bases. With 3 bases clipped from V and 0 bases from J, the junction kept 0 bases outside the gene matches. CDR1 MRHNA and CDR2 SNTAGT come from the germline V gene. The length of the CDR3 is 15 residues. DNA of the CDR3: TGTGCCAGCAGTGAGACAGGGGGCAGCACAGATACGCAGTATTTT. Protein sequence: CASSETGGSTDTQYF.

The chain carries TRBV6-1 and TRBJ1-1; 8 bases line up with TRBD1. This CDR3 spans 13 amino acids. Unmatched junction bases numbered 10, after V lost 5 bases and J lost 11 bases. Germline CDR1 is MNHNS and CDR2 is SASEGT. The CDR3 DNA reads as TGTGCCAGCAGTATGGGACAGGAACGTGTTGCTTTCTTT. This encodes CASSMGQERVAFF.

The chain is built from TRBV7-3 and TRBJ2-7; 8 bases fit TRBD1. Unmatched junction bases numbered 8, after V lost 4 bases and J lost 3 bases. The CDR3 contains 15 residues. CDR1 SGHTA and CDR2 FQGTGA come from the germline V gene. The DNA of the CDR3 is TGTGCCAGCAGCTACTCCGGGACAGGCCACTACGAGCAGTACTTC. It translates to CASSYSGTGHYEQYF.

The chain joins TRBV2 to TRBJ2-1, with TRBD2 matching 9 bases. This CDR3 spans 16 amino acids. CDR1 and CDR2 from the germline V gene are SNHLY and FYNNEI. V dropped 7 bases and J dropped 6; count of bases not matched to a gene: 13. CDR3 sequence: CASTQRVLAGFNEQFF. The CDR3 bases are TGTGCCAGCACCCAAAGGGTACTAGCGGGCTTCAATGAGCAGTTCTTC.

In DNA form, the CDR3 reads TGTGCCAGCTCTCAGGGAAACACCATATATTTT. It yields the protein CASSQGNTIYF. This chain connects TRBV6-5 to TRBJ1-3; D unclear. V dropped 8 bases and J dropped 4 bases, with 6 bases sitting between them. CDR1 is MNHEY and CDR2 is SVGAGI in the germline V gene. The CDR3 runs to 11 residues.

The chain carries TRBV7-9 and TRBJ2-1; a possible D gene is TRBD2 (7 bases). V shed 5 bases and J shed 3 bases, with 17 bases lying between them. This CDR3 is built from 16 residues. Germline V gives CDR1 SEHNR, CDR2 FQNEAQ (reference sequence). DNA for the CDR3: TGTGCCAGCAGCCGGGGGGCCACACTAGGCTACAATGAGCAGTTCTTC. This sequence encodes CASSRGATLGYNEQFF.